Given below is one TCR beta chain in context. Its antigen is as yet unknown. The sample comes from a study of cytomegalovirus exposure and HLA in healthy donors. Study-wide background: T cells numbering around 190 million yielded fewer than 140 million unique TCR beta sequences in an earlier analysis.

The study ran its PCR with 60 Vbeta and 13 Jbeta primers. Profiling relied on immunoSEQ multiplex PCR, and the TCRdb table lists in-frame clones only, not all of them. The sample contains more than 95,000 clones, about four fifths of which appear only once. Findings and limits, study-wide: As was reported, the HLA-A and HLA-B alleles of most subjects were accurately predicted from TCR beta sequences. The only immune exposure information that was available was CMV serostatus.

The receptor was isolated from a man younger than 40 in good health and CMV-seropositive. Sequencing input: PBMCs.

The CDR3 protein is CATSRGQGDNTEAFF. CDR3 nucleotides: TGTGCCACCAGCAGGGGCCAGGGGGATAACACTGAAGCTTTCTTT. This chain joins TRBV15 and TRBJ1-1; the match to TRBD1 covers 7 bases. CDR1 and CDR2 (germline): LNHNV, YYDKDF (reference sequence). The CDR3 is 15 amino acids. J lost 2 bases, V lost 3 bases, and 6 bases had no gene match.